These T cell receptor beta chains were read from a single sample in a study of cytomegalovirus exposure and HLA in healthy donors. TCRdb keeps only in-frame clones here, not all; method: immunoSEQ multiplex PCR. The sample contains some 110,000 clones, 76% of which appear only once. The sample was PBMCs. All receptors come from a man between 35 and 55 years old in good health and CMV-seropositive. Each CDR3 is given with its conserved first and last residue. The D gene is left open where the match is weak. The listing skips clone size in some rows; elsewhere it reads once, few, many or a size class.

D gene: TRBD1; J gene: TRBJ1-4; V gene: TRBV18; clone size: .; CDR3 DNA: TGTGCCAGCTCACCAGGACAGGGGGCAACTAATGAAAAACTGTTTTTT; CDR3 protein: CASSPGQGATNEKLFF
D gene: .; J gene: TRBJ2-2; V gene: TRBV25-1; clone size: once; CDR3 DNA: TGTGCCAGCAGTACTTGGGGAGACAAGAACACCGGGGAGCTGTTTTTT; CDR3 protein: CASSTWGDKNTGELFF
D gene: .; J gene: TRBJ2-7; V gene: TRBV21-1; clone size: few; CDR3 DNA: TGTGCCAGCAGCAAAAGTTCGGTACACCAAGGCGGCGAGCAGTACTTC; CDR3 protein: CASSKSSVHQGGEQYF
D gene: TRBD2; J gene: TRBJ2-5; V gene: TRBV11-2; clone size: .; CDR3 DNA: TGTGCCAGCAGCCAAACTAGCGCTTCGGAGACCCAGTACTTC; CDR3 protein: CASSQTSASETQYF
D gene: .; J gene: TRBJ1-1; V gene: TRBV7-3; clone size: .; CDR3 DNA: TGTGCCAGCAGGTTAAGGGCTGGCACTGAAGCTTTCTTT; CDR3 protein: CASRLRAGTEAFF
D gene: TRBD1; J gene: TRBJ2-6; V gene: TRBV5-4; clone size: few; CDR3 DNA: TGTGCCAGCAGCTTGAGGACAGGGGCGTACTCTGGGGCCAACGTCCTGACTTTC; CDR3 protein: CASSLRTGAYSGANVLTF
D gene: TRBD1; J gene: TRBJ1-4; V gene: TRBV18; clone size: .; CDR3 DNA: TGTGCCAGCTCACCTCAGGGGGTGTCTAATGAAAAACTGTTTTTT; CDR3 protein: CASSPQGVSNEKLFF
D gene: TRBD2; J gene: TRBJ2-2; V gene: TRBV29-1; clone size: .; CDR3 DNA: TGCAGCGCCGCGACTAGCCCCGGGGAGCTGTTTTTT; CDR3 protein: CSAATSPGELFF
D gene: TRBD1; J gene: TRBJ1-1; V gene: TRBV29-1; clone size: .; CDR3 DNA: TGCAGCGTCCGGACAGGGGGCGTTGAAGCTTTCTTT; CDR3 protein: CSVRTGGVEAFF
D gene: .; J gene: TRBJ2-6; V gene: TRBV11-2; clone size: .; CDR3 DNA: TGTGCGGGCAGGTTGGGGTCTGGGGCCAACGGCCTGACTTTC; CDR3 protein: CAGRLGSGANGLTF
D gene: .; J gene: TRBJ1-5; V gene: TRBV7-9; clone size: few; CDR3 DNA: TGTGCCAGCAGCTCGAGATTAGAACAGGCTAACAATCAGCCCCAGCATTTT; CDR3 protein: CASSSRLEQANNQPQHF
D gene: TRBD2; J gene: TRBJ2-1; V gene: TRBV14; clone size: .; CDR3 DNA: TGTGCCAGCAGCCTGGTAGCGGGAGTTAGTGAGCAGTTCTTC; CDR3 protein: CASSLVAGVSEQFF
D gene: TRBD2; J gene: TRBJ2-3; V gene: TRBV4-2; clone size: .; CDR3 DNA: TGTGCCAGCAGCCAAGTTGGACGGGGGGGCCGAGATACGCAGTATTTT; CDR3 protein: CASSQVGRGGRDTQYF
D gene: .; J gene: TRBJ1-2; V gene: TRBV15; clone size: .; CDR3 DNA: TGTGCCACCAGCAGAGGAGAGGTTGGCTACACCTTC; CDR3 protein: CATSRGEVGYTF
D gene: TRBD1; J gene: TRBJ1-1; V gene: TRBV30; clone size: .; CDR3 DNA: TGTGCCTGGAGTGGAGGGACAGGACAATTACGAGGGGAGACGAATGAAGCTTTCTTT; CDR3 protein: CAWSGGTGQLRGETNEAFF
D gene: .; J gene: TRBJ1-2; V gene: TRBV10-3; clone size: .; CDR3 DNA: TGTGCCATCAGTGAGTCTCAGGGAGGCGATGGCTACACCTTC; CDR3 protein: CAISESQGGDGYTF
D gene: TRBD2; J gene: TRBJ2-1; V gene: TRBV19; clone size: once; CDR3 DNA: TGTGCCAGTAGTCCAATAGCGGGAGTTGAGCAGTTCTTC; CDR3 protein: CASSPIAGVEQFF
D gene: .; J gene: TRBJ1-5; V gene: TRBV19; clone size: .; CDR3 DNA: TGTGCCAGTAGTCGCCCGGAGCTGACGTTTAATCAGCCCCAGCATTTT; CDR3 protein: CASSRPELTFNQPQHF
D gene: .; J gene: TRBJ2-6; V gene: TRBV6-1; clone size: .; CDR3 DNA: TGTGCCAGCAGTCTAGACAGAGGGGCCAACGTCCTGACTTTC; CDR3 protein: CASSLDRGANVLTF
D gene: TRBD1; J gene: TRBJ1-4; V gene: TRBV2; clone size: .; CDR3 DNA: TGTGCCAGCAGGGGCGGGACAGGGCTGGGTGAAAAACTGTTTTTT; CDR3 protein: CASRGGTGLGEKLFF
D gene: TRBD1; J gene: TRBJ1-5; V gene: TRBV29-1; clone size: .; CDR3 DNA: TGCAGCGTTTCGACAGGGGCCCATCAGCCCCAGCATTTT; CDR3 protein: CSVSTGAHQPQHF
D gene: TRBD1; J gene: TRBJ2-3; V gene: TRBV18; clone size: .; CDR3 DNA: TGTGCCAGCTCACCACCGACAGGGGGCACAGATACGCAGTATTTT; CDR3 protein: CASSPPTGGTDTQYF
D gene: .; J gene: TRBJ2-1; V gene: TRBV13; clone size: .; CDR3 DNA: TGTGCCAGCAGCCGCGGGTTCCAGCCGAGCTCCTACAATGAGCAGTTCTTC; CDR3 protein: CASSRGFQPSSYNEQFF
D gene: TRBD2; J gene: TRBJ2-3; V gene: TRBV27; clone size: .; CDR3 DNA: TGTGCCAGCAGCCCGACCGGGACTAGCAACACGCAGTATTTT; CDR3 protein: CASSPTGTSNTQYF
D gene: TRBD1; J gene: TRBJ1-2; V gene: TRBV28; clone size: .; CDR3 DNA: TGTGCCAGCAGCCGGACAGGGACGGCGTACTATGGCTACACCTTC; CDR3 protein: CASSRTGTAYYGYTF
D gene: .; J gene: TRBJ2-1; V gene: TRBV19; clone size: .; CDR3 DNA: TGTGCCAGTAGTATAGTCGCAGGTTACGTTTCCAATGAGCAGTTCTTC; CDR3 protein: CASSIVAGYVSNEQFF
D gene: .; J gene: TRBJ1-1; V gene: TRBV5-6; clone size: .; CDR3 DNA: TGTGCCAGCAGCCTGGGACCGGGGAACACTGAAGCTTTCTTT; CDR3 protein: CASSLGPGNTEAFF
D gene: .; J gene: TRBJ2-5; V gene: TRBV5-1; clone size: .; CDR3 DNA: TGCGCCAGCAGCTTGGCCGCGGGGCCCCAAGAGACCCAGTACTTC; CDR3 protein: CASSLAAGPQETQYF
D gene: .; J gene: TRBJ1-5; V gene: TRBV14; clone size: .; CDR3 DNA: TGTGCCAGCAGCCAAGTCTTGCGACAGGCGATTCAGCCCCAGCATTTT; CDR3 protein: CASSQVLRQAIQPQHF
D gene: TRBD1; J gene: TRBJ1-5; V gene: TRBV6-1; clone size: .; CDR3 DNA: TGTGCCAGCAGTGAACGAGCAGGGGGCAACAGCAATCAGCCCCAGCATTTT; CDR3 protein: CASSERAGGNSNQPQHF